The entry below gives a single T cell receptor beta chain sequence along with its context. Its specificity is not known. CTLA-4 blockade with ipilimumab, together with focal radiation, was given to patients with chemo-refractory metastatic non-small-cell lung cancer. J lost 2 bases, V lost 6 bases, and 10 bases had no gene match. This CDR3 contains 15 residues. Germline CDR1 is MDHEN and CDR2 is SYDVKM. This entry is derived from a study of radiotherapy plus CTLA-4 blockade in lung cancer. On the study more broadly: Approximately 18% of patients responded objectively, and roughly 30% achieved disease control.

Study results and caveats: Clones derived from tumor TCRs expanded in blood after radiotherapy plus ipilimumab. Dynamics of early blood T cell clones, together with interferon-beta, were reportedly the best predictors of response.

Sequencing used immunoSEQ multiplex PCR; TCRdb keeps in-frame clones, though not all of them. The sample carries 50,000 to 65,000 clones, 65% to 80% recorded once. The sequence derives from a human donor with non-small cell lung cancer whose response to radiotherapy plus ipilimumab could not be evaluated. The chain employs TRBV28 and TRBJ2-7, with TRBD1 matching over 7 bases. Here the sequenced sample was peripheral blood, taken from a patient treated with radiotherapy plus ipilimumab. In DNA, the CDR3 is TGTGCCAGCAGCACTCCCGGACAGGCCACCTACGAGCAGTACTTC. It specifies CASSTPGQATYEQYF.